Below, 32 T cell receptor beta chains from the same sample are listed, as sequenced in a study of OX40 agonist ivuxolimab in advanced cancers. Sequencing used immunoSEQ multiplex PCR; TCRdb keeps in-frame clones, though not all of them. The repertoire holds under 85,000 clones, with approximately 83% as singletons. Sequenced here: CD4+ or CD8+ T cells sorted from blood, sampled in a trial of the OX40 agonist ivuxolimab. These receptors were taken from an adult with an advanced solid tumor such as melanoma, head and neck, liver or kidney cancer.

The V gene is TRBV18, the J gene TRBJ2-1; D unresolved. The V and J ends lost 4 bases and 0 bases respectively, with 10 bases between them. The CDR3 totals 15 residues. Germline CDR1 reads KGHSH; CDR2 reads LQKENI. The CDR3 sequence: CASSREISSYNEQFF. CDR3 nucleotide sequence: TGTGCCAGCTCACGCGAGATAAGCTCCTACAATGAGCAGTTCTTC.

This clone has just one count. The rearrangement joins TRBV7-2 to TRBJ2-1; a weak D match, TRBD2 (6 bases). Germline CDR1 is SGHTA and CDR2 is FQGNSA. The CDR3 length is 15 residues. V lost 5 bases, J lost 8 bases, and 19 bases lay in between. CDR3 sequence (DNA): TGTGCCAGCAGCGTCGCGGGGATCCCGGTTGATGAGCAGTTCTTC. Amino acid sequence: CASSVAGIPVDEQFF. The whole variable domain, remainder taken from reference TRBV7-2 and TRBJ2-1, is GAGVSQSPSNKVTEKGKDVELRCDPISGHTALYWYRQSLGQGLEFLIYFQGNSAPDKSGLPSDRFSAERTGGSVSTLTIQRTQQEDSAVYLCASSVAGIPVDEQFFGPGTRLTVL.

The V call is TRBV10-3, the J call TRBJ2-4; D is unclear. Trimming shortened V by 2 bases and J by 0 bases, and 5 bases separated the two germline ends. The CDR3 extends over 14 amino acids. Per germline, CDR1 ENHRY and CDR2 SYGVKD. The CDR3 DNA follows: TGTGCCATCAGTGAGACAATAGCCAAAAACATTCAGTACTTC. This translates into CAISETIAKNIQYF.

The CDR3 bases are TGTGCCAGCAGCCCACACAATGAGCAGTTCTTC. Encoded protein: CASSPHNEQFF. The J gene is TRBJ2-1, the V gene TRBV7-9; D not resolved. The CDR3 covers 11 residues. The V and J ends lost 5 bases and 5 bases respectively, with 4 bases between them. The germline CDR1 and CDR2 sequences are SEHNR and FQNEAQ (reference sequence). Full variable domain (rest looked up from reference TRBV7-9 and TRBJ2-1): DTGVSQNPRHKITKRGQNVTFRCDPISEHNRLYWYRQTLGQGPEFLTYFQNEAQLEKSRLLSDRFSAERPKGSFSTLEIQRTEQGDSAMYLCASSPHNEQFFGPGTRLTVL.

This clone was observed a single time. The CDR3 sequence is CATSRDRVGTFF. DNA of the CDR3: TGTGCCACCAGCAGGGACAGGGTAGGAACTTTCTTT. The chain uses TRBV15 and TRBJ1-1, with TRBD1 matching over 8 bases. The CDR3 length is 12 residues. Per the germline V gene, CDR1 is LNHNV and CDR2 is YYDKDF (reference sequence). The junction had 6 bases not matched to a gene; V was cut back by 3 bases and J by 12 bases.

This chain uses TRBV4-3 with TRBJ2-2; 8 nucleotides align to TRBD2. Germline CDR1 and CDR2: LGHNA and YSLEER. The CDR3 runs 18 residues. With 0 bases clipped from V and 0 bases from J, the junction kept 6 bases outside the gene matches. CDR3 region: CASSQDSAGGANTGELFF. CDR3 nucleotides: TGCGCCAGCAGCCAAGATTCGGCGGGAGGAGCGAACACCGGGGAGCTGTTTTTT.

This chain uses TRBV7-2 with TRBJ2-1; 8 bases are a match to TRBD2. The CDR3 spans 16 residues. Germline loops: CDR1 SGHTA, CDR2 FQGNSA. Trimming took 5 bases from V and 1 from J; bases not matched to a gene: 7. CDR3 nucleotides: TGTGCCAGCAGCCTCGGAAGCGGGAGTTCCTACAATGAGCAGTTCTTC. Protein: CASSLGSGSSYNEQFF.

This chain joins TRBV4-3 and TRBJ1-2, with 10 bases matching TRBD1. J was trimmed by 9 bases and V by 0 bases; bases with no gene match: 10. Per the germline V gene, CDR1 is LGHNA and CDR2 is YSLEER. The CDR3 spans 16 residues. The CDR3 DNA follows: TGCGCCAGCAGCCAAGATTTTGAGACAGGGGGCGTTAGCTACACCTTC. This codes for CASSQDFETGGVSYTF.

V is TRBV5-4 and J is TRBJ2-7; 7 nucleotides align to TRBD1. The length of the CDR3 is 13 residues. V lost 6 bases to trimming and J lost 6 bases; unmatched junction nucleotides: 9. Germline V gene lookup returns CDR1 SGHNT and CDR2 YYREEE (reference sequence). CDR3: CASTATTGREQYF. The CDR3 DNA sequence: TGTGCCAGCACCGCCACGACAGGGCGCGAGCAGTACTTC.

The chain links TRBV28 to TRBJ1-6; tentatively, D is TRBD1 (5 bases). The CDR3 contains 14 residues. CDR1 is MDHEN, CDR2 SYDVKM, per germline. The ends were cut back, 3 bases at V and 8 bases at J, with 11 bases in the middle. The chain's CDR3 is CASSFTGMYSPLHF. CDR3 DNA sequence: TGTGCCAGCAGTTTTACAGGCATGTATTCACCCCTCCACTTT. Variable domain in full (rest from reference TRBV28 and TRBJ1-6): DVKVTQSSRYLVKRTGEKVFLECVQDMDHENMFWYRQDPGLGLRLIYFSYDVKMKEKGDIPEGYSVSREKKERFSLILESASTNQTSMYLCASSFTGMYSPLHFGNGTRLTVT.

The rearrangement joins TRBV5-1 to TRBJ1-4; D perhaps matches TRBD1 (6 bases). The V and J ends lost 7 bases and 2 bases respectively, with 6 bases between them. This CDR3 spans 12 amino acids. The germline V gene encodes CDR1 SGHRS and CDR2 YFSETQ. The CDR3 sequence is CASGQTNEKLFF. Here the CDR3 DNA reads TGCGCCAGCGGACAGACTAATGAAAAACTGTTTTTT.

V gene TRBV21-1 combines with J gene TRBJ2-5; the D call of TRBD2 is as the table states it, not checked on the DNA. TRBV21-1 is flagged as a pseudogene. The CDR3 loop spans 15 amino acids. Written as DNA, the CDR3 is TGTGCCAGCAGCAAGAAACTAGCGGGGGACCCGGCCCAGTACTTC. This encodes CASSKKLAGDPAQYF.

This chain links TRBV7-2 with TRBJ1-1; 8 bases are shared with TRBD1. J lost 4 bases, V lost 1 base, and 5 bases had no gene match. Germline CDR1 is SGHTA and CDR2 is FQGNSA. The length of the CDR3 is 15 residues. The CDR3 loop is CASSLGLQGGTEAFF. In nucleotides, the CDR3 is TGTGCCAGCAGCTTAGGGTTACAGGGGGGCACTGAAGCTTTCTTT.

The rearrangement joins TRBV4-1 to TRBJ2-2; D is possibly TRBD1 (5 bases). Germline CDR1 reads MGHRA; CDR2 reads YSYEKL. V lost 0 bases, J lost 1 base, and 9 bases lay in between. There are 16 residues in the CDR3. The CDR3 region is CASSQDDRMNTGELFF. Here the CDR3 DNA reads TGCGCCAGCAGCCAAGATGACAGAATGAACACCGGGGAGCTGTTTTTT.

With regard to this clone: At one end, the junction sequence differs from germline, possibly due to a read error. The chain joins TRBV7-2 to TRBJ1-6, with unresolved D. CDR3 size: 14 residues. Germline values: CDR1 SGHTA, CDR2 FQGNSA. CDR3 sequence (DNA): TGTGCCAGCAGCTTCGGAGGGTTACTCTCACCCCCCCACTTT. It translates to CASSFGGLLSPPHF.

The J gene is TRBJ1-4, the V gene TRBV9; possible D gene TRBD1, 5 bases. This CDR3 is built from 16 residues. From germline, CDR1 is SGDLS and CDR2 YYNGEE. V dropped 7 bases and J dropped 4 bases, with 20 bases sitting between them. The CDR3 spells CASSRRDGPNNEKLFF. CDR3 bases: TGTGCCAGCTCCCGCCGGGACGGACCCAATAATGAAAAACTGTTTTTT.

J is TRBJ2-7 and V is TRBV12-5, with no clear D. CDR1 and CDR2 (germline): LGHNT, FRNRAP. The CDR3 is 12 amino acids. The germline V and J ends were trimmed by 0 bases and 5 bases, with 5 bases remaining between them. The chain's CDR3 is CASGLVRDEQYF. The CDR3 coding sequence is TGTGCTAGTGGTTTGGTAAGGGACGAGCAGTACTTC. The full variable domain, rest sourced from reference TRBV12-5 and TRBJ2-7, is DARVTQTPRHKVTEMGQEVTMRCQPILGHNTVFWYRQTMMQGLELLAYFRNRAPLDDSGMPKDRFSAEMPDATLATLKIQPSEPRDSAVYFCASGLVRDEQYFGPGTRLTVT.

The chain couples TRBV21-1 to TRBJ2-1; TRBD2 is the table's D call and was not checked against the DNA. TRBV21-1 is noted as a pseudogene. This CDR3 is 18 amino acids long. This CDR3 reads CASSKKLRLAGSYNEQFF. The CDR3 DNA reads as TGTGCCAGCAGCAAAAAGTTGAGACTAGCGGGATCTTACAATGAGCAGTTCTTC.

The chain carries TRBV7-3 and TRBJ2-7; 7 positions agree with TRBD2. The CDR3 covers 16 residues. The germline gives CDR1 SGHTA, CDR2 FQGTGA. J gave up 3 bases and V 5 bases, and 13 bases lay outside the gene matches. The CDR3 here is CASSHAGWGGGYEQYF. The CDR3 nucleotides read TGTGCCAGCAGCCACGCCGGGTGGGGCGGGGGCTACGAGCAGTACTTC.

The chain links TRBV7-9 to TRBJ2-1, with D perhaps matching TRBD1 (6 bases). Deletions cut 5 bases from V and 10 bases from J, with 15 bases between. The CDR3 sequence is 13 residues long. The V gene's germline CDR1 is SEHNR and CDR2 FQNEAQ (reference sequence). The CDR3 sequence is CASSLQGSGEQFF. The CDR3 coding sequence is TGTGCCAGCAGCCTCCAGGGGTCTGGGGAGCAGTTCTTC.

This clone was counted once. V and J are TRBV7-2 and TRBJ1-1; TRBD1 matches 7 bases. After removal of 1 base from V and 5 bases from J, the junction contained 13 bases not matched to a gene. Germline V CDR1 and CDR2: SGHTA, FQGNSA. The CDR3 has 17 residues. The CDR3 bases are TGTGCCAGCAGCTTAGATCCTGCGAGAGGGGGCGGGACTGAAGCTTTCTTT. Protein sequence: CASSLDPARGGGTEAFF.

This chain links TRBV7-2 with TRBJ2-2; D uncertain. V was trimmed by 5 bases and J by 5 bases, leaving 9 bases between them. CDR1 is SGHTA, CDR2 FQGNSA, per germline. The CDR3 runs to 13 residues. The CDR3 sequence is CASSGDWTGELFF. The CDR3 bases are TGTGCCAGCAGCGGGGATTGGACCGGGGAGCTGTTTTTT.

The V gene is TRBV5-1, the J gene TRBJ2-5; 8 bases fit TRBD2. The germline CDR1 and CDR2 sequences are SGHRS and YFSETQ. V was pared by 1 base and J by 4 bases, with 15 bases of the junction left unmatched. The CDR3 loop spans 18 amino acids. CDR3 loop: CASSLTGSGSGVRETQYF. CDR3 bases: TGCGCCAGCAGCTTGACGGGAAGCGGGAGCGGGGTTCGAGAGACCCAGTACTTC.

The chain joins TRBV7-9 to TRBJ2-3, with D perhaps matching TRBD1 (6 bases). V was clipped by 2 bases and J by 2 bases, with 11 bases between them. CDR1 and CDR2 (germline): SEHNR, FQNEAQ (reference sequence). The CDR3 length is 15 residues. The CDR3 DNA is TGTGCCAGCAGCTTAAGTGGACAGATCACAGATACGCAGTATTTT. The encoded protein is CASSLSGQITDTQYF.

The V gene is TRBV11-2, the J gene TRBJ1-1; D unclear. The CDR3 extends over 12 amino acids. The germline gives CDR1 SGHAT, CDR2 FQNNGV. The V end lost 5 bases, the J end lost 1 base, and 5 bases lay between the germline ends. CDR3 DNA sequence: TGTGCCAGCAGCCCGAGGAACACTGAAGCTTTCTTT. Encoded protein: CASSPRNTEAFF. The variable domain in full, completed from reference TRBV11-2 and TRBJ1-1, reads EAGVAQSPRYKIIEKRQSVAFWCNPISGHATLYWYQQILGQGPKLLIQFQNNGVVDDSQLPKDRFSAERLKGVDSTLKIQPAKLEDSAVYLCASSPRNTEAFFGQGTRLTVV.

The chain couples TRBV30 to TRBJ2-7; 7 positions match TRBD1. The length of the CDR3 is 12 residues. CDR1 and CDR2 (germline): GTSNPN, SVGIG (reference sequence). The J segment lost 11 bases and the V segment lost 1 base, leaving 8 bases of the junction unmatched. The CDR3 sequence is CAWSASRDREYF. The CDR3 DNA reads as TGTGCCTGGAGTGCCTCCCGGGACAGAGAGTACTTC.

A few counts support this clone. This chain links TRBV28 with TRBJ2-7; D is tentatively TRBD1 or TRBD2 (5 bases each). Deletions cut 3 bases from V and 5 bases from J, with 8 bases between. The CDR3 consists of 12 residues. In germline, CDR1 is MDHEN, CDR2 SYDVKM. CDR3 DNA sequence: TGTGCCAGCAGTTTGGGGGACCACGAGCAGTACTTC. Its protein product is CASSLGDHEQYF.

The chain combines TRBV14 with TRBJ2-5; D gene ambiguous. CDR1 SGHDN and CDR2 FVKESK come from the germline V gene. The CDR3 sequence is 14 residues long. Between the trimmed V and J ends, which lost 4 bases and 0 bases, there was a span of 9 bases. CDR3 residues: CASSRSRNQETQYF. DNA for the CDR3: TGTGCCAGCAGCCGGTCGCGCAACCAAGAGACCCAGTACTTC.

The rearrangement joins TRBV7-9 to TRBJ1-6, with 10 bases matching TRBD1. With 4 bases clipped from V and 9 bases from J, the junction kept 6 bases outside the gene matches. Germline assignment: CDR1 SEHNR and CDR2 FQNEAQ (reference sequence). CDR3 length equals 15 residues. The CDR3 DNA follows: TGTGCCAGCAGCTCCCCGGACAGGGGGATTTCACCCCTCCACTTT. Its protein product is CASSSPDRGISPLHF.

This clone was found a few times. The J gene is TRBJ2-1, the V gene TRBV6-1; D call uncertain. Deletions cut 1 base from V and 10 bases from J, with 11 bases between. Germline-derived CDR1 and CDR2 are MNHNS and SASEGT. The CDR3 sequence is 13 residues long. The CDR3 spells CASSEVLGGEQFF. CDR3 bases: TGTGCCAGCAGTGAAGTCCTAGGTGGCGAGCAGTTCTTC.

The rearrangement links TRBV6-4 to TRBJ2-2, with 10 nucleotides matching TRBD2. Germline trimming cut 4 bases from V and 6 bases from J; bases unmatched to any gene: 11. The CDR3 length is 17 residues. Germline-derived CDR1 and CDR2 are MRHNA and SNTAGT. In nucleotides, the CDR3 is TGTGCCAGCAGTGCCGATAAGCGGGAGGGCCCCTCCGGGGAGCTGTTTTTT. Translating gives CASSADKREGPSGELFF.

The V and J genes are TRBV27 and TRBJ2-7, with D perhaps matching TRBD1 or TRBD2 (6 bases each). The V and J ends lost 4 bases and 8 bases respectively, with 21 bases between them. Germline CDR1 MNHEY, CDR2 SMNVEV (reference sequence). The CDR3 is 15 amino acids. CDR3 coding DNA: TGTGCCAGCAGTTCCCTCGGGGAAACAGGGAGGAAGCAGTACTTC. Its protein is CASSSLGETGRKQYF.